In its sample, the clone carrying this TCR beta chain was seen once. The CDR3 covers 15 residues. Germline CDR1 reads SEHNR; CDR2 reads FQNEAQ (reference sequence). V was pared by 4 bases and J by 0 bases, with 11 bases between. Sequenced by immunoSEQ multiplex PCR; TCRdb stores in-frame clones only, minus some. The sample holds over 120,000 clones; 80% to 90% are singletons and the top ten take roughly 1.7%. This record belongs to a study of T cell responses to AZD1222 COVID-19 vaccine. The TCR sequence derives from an adult in good health. The chain couples TRBV7-9 to TRBJ2-3, with D unresolved. The sequenced sample was peripheral blood, obtained on day 0 of AZD1222 vaccination. The chain's CDR3 is CASSSPESSTDTQYF. In DNA, the CDR3 is TGTGCCAGCAGCTCGCCGGAGTCTAGCACAGATACGCAGTATTTT.